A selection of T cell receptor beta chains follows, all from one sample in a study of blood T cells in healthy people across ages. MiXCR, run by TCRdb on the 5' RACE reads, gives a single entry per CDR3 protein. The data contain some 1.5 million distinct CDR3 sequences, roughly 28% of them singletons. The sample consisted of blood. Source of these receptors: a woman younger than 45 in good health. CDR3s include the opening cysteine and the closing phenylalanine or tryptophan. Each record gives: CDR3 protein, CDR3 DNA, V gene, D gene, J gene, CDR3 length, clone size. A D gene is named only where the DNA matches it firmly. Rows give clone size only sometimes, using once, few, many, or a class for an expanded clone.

CDR3: CASRAQTSTDTQYF
DNA: TGTGCCAGCAGAGCCCAGACCTCCACAGATACGCAGTATTTT
V: TRBV12-3/TRBV12-4
D: .
J: TRBJ2-3
length: 14
size: few

CDR3: CSARESPNLAKNIQYF
DNA: TGCAGTGCTAGAGAGTCGCCCAACCTAGCCAAAAACATTCAGTACTTC
V: TRBV20-1
D: .
J: TRBJ2-4
length: 16
size: many

CDR3: CASQAVPFTDTQYF
DNA: TGTGCCAGCCAAGCGGTTCCCTTCACAGATACGCAGTATTTT
V: TRBV27
D: .
J: TRBJ2-3
length: 14
size: .

CDR3: CSASWQAYGYTF
DNA: TGCAGTGCTAGTTGGCAGGCTTATGGCTACACCTTC
V: TRBV20-1
D: .
J: TRBJ1-2
length: 12
size: .

CDR3: CSAGFAAQHF
DNA: TGCAGTGCTGGGTTTGCGGCCCAGCATTTT
V: TRBV20-1
D: .
J: TRBJ1-5
length: 10
size: .

CDR3: CSARYGAGANVLTF
DNA: TGCAGTGCTAGATACGGGGCTGGGGCCAACGTCCTGACTTTC
V: TRBV20-1
D: .
J: TRBJ2-6
length: 14
size: many

CDR3: CASSSNRGVDSPLHF
DNA: TGTGCCAGCAGTTCGAACAGGGGTGTTGATTCACCCCTCCACTTT
V: TRBV12-3/TRBV12-4
D: TRBD1
J: TRBJ1-6
length: 15
size: .

CDR3: CSVAEGAGETQYF
DNA: TGCAGCGTTGCGGAGGGGGCGGGAGAGACCCAGTACTTC
V: TRBV29-1
D: .
J: TRBJ2-5
length: 13
size: many

CDR3: CASSPDRGYNSPLHF
DNA: TGTGCCAGCAGCCCTGACAGGGGTTATAATTCACCCCTCCACTTT
V: TRBV7-2
D: TRBD1
J: TRBJ1-6
length: 15
size: .

CDR3: CASSGRDDEKLFF
DNA: TGTGCCAGCAGTGGCCGGGACGATGAAAAACTGTTTTTT
V: TRBV6-1
D: .
J: TRBJ1-4
length: 13
size: .

CDR3: CASSPRTSGSGSDTQYF
DNA: TGTGCCAGCAGCCCTCGGACTAGCGGGAGTGGATCAGATACGCAGTATTTT
V: TRBV9
D: TRBD2
J: TRBJ2-3
length: 17
size: .

CDR3: CSVVQQSTTNEKLFF
DNA: TGCAGCGTTGTTCAACAGAGCACAACTAATGAAAAACTGTTTTTT
V: TRBV29-1
D: .
J: TRBJ1-4
length: 15
size: many

CDR3: CASSSAPGNLYEQYF
DNA: TGTGCCAGCAGCTCAGCGCCGGGAAACCTCTACGAGCAGTACTTC
V: TRBV5-5
D: .
J: TRBJ2-7
length: 15
size: many

CDR3: CASSLGRFDPGANVLTF
DNA: TGTGCCAGCAGTTTGGGCAGGTTTGATCCTGGGGCCAACGTCCTGACTTTC
V: TRBV12-3/TRBV12-4
D: .
J: TRBJ2-6
length: 17
size: once

CDR3: CASSARLGSQETQYF
DNA: TGTGCCAGCAGTGCCCGACTGGGGAGCCAAGAGACCCAGTACTTC
V: TRBV12-3/TRBV12-4
D: .
J: TRBJ2-5
length: 15
size: .

CDR3: CSARYMDGQFF
DNA: TGCAGTGCTAGATATATGGACGGGCAGTTCTTC
V: TRBV20-1
D: .
J: TRBJ2-1
length: 11
size: once

CDR3: CAWSHDRGNEKLFF
DNA: TGTGCCTGGAGCCACGACAGGGGAAATGAAAAACTGTTTTTT
V: TRBV30
D: TRBD1
J: TRBJ1-4
length: 14
size: .

CDR3: CASSTTGQGTEAFF
DNA: TGTGCCAGCAGTACTACGGGACAGGGAACCGAAGCTTTCTTT
V: TRBV6-6
D: TRBD1
J: TRBJ1-1
length: 14
size: few

CDR3: CASSLGDSLPWPYEQYF
DNA: TGCGCCAGCAGCTTGGGGGACAGCCTTCCGTGGCCGTACGAGCAGTACTTC
V: TRBV5-1
D: TRBD1
J: TRBJ2-7
length: 17
size: many

CDR3: CASSSGLAGANEQFF
DNA: TGTGCCAGCAGCTCAGGACTAGCGGGGGCCAATGAGCAGTTCTTC
V: TRBV7-2
D: TRBD2
J: TRBJ2-1
length: 15
size: many

CDR3: CASSYVRTPGTGELFF
DNA: TGTGCCAGCAGTTACGTAAGAACGCCAGGAACCGGGGAGCTGTTTTTT
V: TRBV6-5
D: .
J: TRBJ2-2
length: 16
size: few

CDR3: CASSLTGGAINEQYF
DNA: TGTGCCAGCAGTCTAACAGGGGGCGCGATCAACGAGCAGTACTTC
V: TRBV6-6
D: TRBD1
J: TRBJ2-7
length: 15
size: few

CDR3: CASSLEGRGANYGYTF
DNA: TGTGCCAGCAGCTTAGAAGGTCGGGGAGCTAACTATGGCTACACCTTC
V: TRBV7-9
D: .
J: TRBJ1-2
length: 16
size: few

CDR3: CASSYLFGGRNQPQHF
DNA: TGTGCCAGCAGCTATCTTTTTGGGGGGAGAAATCAGCCCCAGCATTTT
V: TRBV6-1
D: .
J: TRBJ1-5
length: 16
size: .

CDR3: CSPSGGQETQYF
DNA: TGCAGTCCCTCGGGGGGACAAGAGACCCAGTACTTC
V: TRBV20-1
D: TRBD2
J: TRBJ2-5
length: 12
size: many

CDR3: CASSRTGGPADTQYF
DNA: TGCGCCAGCAGCCGGACGGGGGGGCCAGCAGATACGCAGTATTTT
V: TRBV5-1
D: TRBD2
J: TRBJ2-3
length: 15
size: few